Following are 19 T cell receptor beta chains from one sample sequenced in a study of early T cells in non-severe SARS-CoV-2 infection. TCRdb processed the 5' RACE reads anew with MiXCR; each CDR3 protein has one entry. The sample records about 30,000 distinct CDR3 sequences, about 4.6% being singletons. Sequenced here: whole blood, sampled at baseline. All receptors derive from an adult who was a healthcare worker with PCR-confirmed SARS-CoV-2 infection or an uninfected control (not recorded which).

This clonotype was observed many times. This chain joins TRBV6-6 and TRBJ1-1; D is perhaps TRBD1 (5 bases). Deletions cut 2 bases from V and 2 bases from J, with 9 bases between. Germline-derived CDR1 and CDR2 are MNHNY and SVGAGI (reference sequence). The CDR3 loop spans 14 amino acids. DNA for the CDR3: TGTGCCAGCAGTTACGCCAGGGAAAACACTGAAGCTTTCTTT. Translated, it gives CASSYARENTEAFF.

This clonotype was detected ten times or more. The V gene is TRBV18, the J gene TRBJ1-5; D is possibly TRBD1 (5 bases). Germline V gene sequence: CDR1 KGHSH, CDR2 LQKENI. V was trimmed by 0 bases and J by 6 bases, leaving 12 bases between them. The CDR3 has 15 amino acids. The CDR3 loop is CASSPPSGTRQPQHF. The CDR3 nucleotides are TGTGCCAGCTCACCACCGTCAGGGACCCGTCAGCCCCAGCATTTT.

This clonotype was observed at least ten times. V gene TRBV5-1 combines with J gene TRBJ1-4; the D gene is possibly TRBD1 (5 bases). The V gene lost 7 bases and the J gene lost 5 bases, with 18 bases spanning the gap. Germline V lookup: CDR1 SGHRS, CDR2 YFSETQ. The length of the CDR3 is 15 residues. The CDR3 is CASRRTTQGNEKLFF. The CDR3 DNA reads TGCGCCAGCCGGAGGACGACCCAGGGCAATGAAAAACTGTTTTTT. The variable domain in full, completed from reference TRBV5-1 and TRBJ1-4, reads KAGVTQTPRYLIKTRGQQVTLSCSPISGHRSVSWYQQTPGQGLQFLFEYFSETQRNKGNFPGRFSGRQFSNSRSEMNVSTLELGDSALYLCASRRTTQGNEKLFFGSGTQLSVL.

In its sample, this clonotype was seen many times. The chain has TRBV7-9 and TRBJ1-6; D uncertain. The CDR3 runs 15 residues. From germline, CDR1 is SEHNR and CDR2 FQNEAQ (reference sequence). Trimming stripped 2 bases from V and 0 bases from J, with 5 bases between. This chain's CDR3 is CASSLQSSYNSPLHF. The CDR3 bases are TGTGCCAGCAGCTTACAGAGCTCCTATAATTCACCCCTCCACTTT.

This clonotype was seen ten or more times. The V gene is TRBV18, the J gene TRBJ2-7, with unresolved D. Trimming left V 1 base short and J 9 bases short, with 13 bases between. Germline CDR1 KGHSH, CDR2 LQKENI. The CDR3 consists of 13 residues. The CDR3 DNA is TGTGCCAGCTCACCACTAGGCCGCGATATGCAGTACTTC. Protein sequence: CASSPLGRDMQYF.

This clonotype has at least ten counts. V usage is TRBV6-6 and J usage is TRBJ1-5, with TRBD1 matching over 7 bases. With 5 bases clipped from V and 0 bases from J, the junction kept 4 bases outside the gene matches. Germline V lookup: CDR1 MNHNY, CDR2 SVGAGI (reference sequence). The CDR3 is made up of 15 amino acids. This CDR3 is CASSIGQASNQPQHF. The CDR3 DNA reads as TGTGCCAGCAGTATCGGACAGGCTAGCAATCAGCCCCAGCATTTT.

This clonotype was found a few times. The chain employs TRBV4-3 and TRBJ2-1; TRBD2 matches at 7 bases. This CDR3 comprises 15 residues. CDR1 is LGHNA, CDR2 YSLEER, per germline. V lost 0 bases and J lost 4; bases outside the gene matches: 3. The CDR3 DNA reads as TGCGCCAGCAGCCAAGAAGGGACTACTTACAATGAGCAGTTCTTC. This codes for CASSQEGTTYNEQFF.

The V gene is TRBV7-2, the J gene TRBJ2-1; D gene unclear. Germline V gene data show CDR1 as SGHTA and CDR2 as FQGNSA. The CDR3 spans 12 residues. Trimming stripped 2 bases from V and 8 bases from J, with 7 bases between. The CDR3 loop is CASSLLRDEQFF. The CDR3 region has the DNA TGTGCCAGCAGCTTACTTCGCGATGAGCAGTTCTTC.

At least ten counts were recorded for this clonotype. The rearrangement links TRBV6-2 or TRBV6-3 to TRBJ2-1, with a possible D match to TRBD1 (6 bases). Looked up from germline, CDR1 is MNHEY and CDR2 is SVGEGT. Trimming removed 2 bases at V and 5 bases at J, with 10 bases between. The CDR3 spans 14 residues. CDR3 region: CASSYGGSHNEQFF. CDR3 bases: TGTGCCAGCAGTTACGGGGGCTCACACAATGAGCAGTTCTTC.

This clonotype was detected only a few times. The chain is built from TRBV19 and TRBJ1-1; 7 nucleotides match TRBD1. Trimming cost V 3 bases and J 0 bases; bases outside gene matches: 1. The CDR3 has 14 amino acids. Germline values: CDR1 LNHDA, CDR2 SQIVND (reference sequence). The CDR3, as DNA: TGTGCCAGTAGTATGGACAGGTTGAACACTGAAGCTTTCTTT. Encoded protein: CASSMDRLNTEAFF.

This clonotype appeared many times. CDR3 loop: CASSLGRDYNEQFF. Written as DNA, the CDR3 is TGTGCCAGCAGCTTAGGCAGGGACTACAATGAGCAGTTCTTC. The chain uses TRBV7-9 and TRBJ2-1, with D perhaps TRBD1 (5 bases). Germline V gene sequence: CDR1 SEHNR, CDR2 FQNEAQ (reference sequence). The CDR3 is 14 amino acids. Trimming shortened V by 1 base and J by 3 bases, and 7 bases separated the two germline ends.

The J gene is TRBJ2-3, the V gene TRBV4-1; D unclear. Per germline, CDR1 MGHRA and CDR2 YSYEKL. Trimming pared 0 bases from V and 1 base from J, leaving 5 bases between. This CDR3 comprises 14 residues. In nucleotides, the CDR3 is TGCGCCAGCAGCCAAGATCCCGGCACAGATACGCAGTATTTT. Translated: CASSQDPGTDTQYF.

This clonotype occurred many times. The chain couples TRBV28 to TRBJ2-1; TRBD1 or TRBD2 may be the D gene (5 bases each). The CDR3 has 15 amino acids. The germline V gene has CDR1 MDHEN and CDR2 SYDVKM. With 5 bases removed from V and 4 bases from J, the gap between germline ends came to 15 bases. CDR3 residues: CASSPPGTLYNEQFF. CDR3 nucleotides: TGTGCCAGCAGTCCCCCTGGGACCCTTTACAATGAGCAGTTCTTC.

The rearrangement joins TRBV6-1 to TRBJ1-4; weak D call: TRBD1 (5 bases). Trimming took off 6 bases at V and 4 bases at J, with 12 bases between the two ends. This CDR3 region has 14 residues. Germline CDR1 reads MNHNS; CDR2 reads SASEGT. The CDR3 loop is CASRGRGINEKLFF. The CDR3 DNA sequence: TGTGCCAGCAGAGGGAGGGGCATTAATGAAAAACTGTTTTTT.

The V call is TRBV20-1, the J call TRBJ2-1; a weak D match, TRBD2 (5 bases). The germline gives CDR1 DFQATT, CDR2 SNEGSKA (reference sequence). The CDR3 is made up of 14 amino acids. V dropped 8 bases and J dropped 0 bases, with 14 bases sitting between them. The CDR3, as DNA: TGCAGTTCCCGTAGCGCTACCTCCTACAATGAGCAGTTCTTC. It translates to CSSRSATSYNEQFF.

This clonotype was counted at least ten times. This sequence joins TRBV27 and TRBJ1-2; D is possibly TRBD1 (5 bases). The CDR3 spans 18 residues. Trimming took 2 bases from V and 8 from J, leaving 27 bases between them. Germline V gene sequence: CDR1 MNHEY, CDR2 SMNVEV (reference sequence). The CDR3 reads CASSLNVGTVVSNVGYTF. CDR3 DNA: TGTGCCAGCAGTTTAAATGTGGGGACGGTCGTTAGTAATGTCGGCTACACCTTC.

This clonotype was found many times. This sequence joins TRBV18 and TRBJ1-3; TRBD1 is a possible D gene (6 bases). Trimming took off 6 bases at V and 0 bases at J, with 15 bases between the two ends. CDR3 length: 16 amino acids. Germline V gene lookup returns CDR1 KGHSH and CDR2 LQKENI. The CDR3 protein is CASSLNDRSSGNTIYF. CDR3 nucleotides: TGTGCCAGCTCTCTGAACGACAGGAGCTCTGGAAACACCATATATTTT.

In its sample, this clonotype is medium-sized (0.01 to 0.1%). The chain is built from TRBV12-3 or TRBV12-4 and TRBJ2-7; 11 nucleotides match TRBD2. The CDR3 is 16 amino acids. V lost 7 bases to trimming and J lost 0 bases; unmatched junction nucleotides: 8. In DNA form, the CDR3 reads TGTGCCAGCACCCAAGTAGCGGGAGGGATCTCCTACGAGCAGTACTTC. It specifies CASTQVAGGISYEQYF.

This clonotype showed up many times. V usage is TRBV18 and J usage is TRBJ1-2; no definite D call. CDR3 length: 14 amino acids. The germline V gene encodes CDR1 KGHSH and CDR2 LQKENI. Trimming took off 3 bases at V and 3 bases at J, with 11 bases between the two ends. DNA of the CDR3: TGTGCCAGCTCACCCATGGTAAACGACTATGGCTACACCTTC. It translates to CASSPMVNDYGYTF.